This T cell receptor beta chain was captured by sequencing in a study of technical replicates of blood from several donors. Trimming took off 0 bases at V and 1 base at J, with 7 bases between the two ends. CDR3 length: 15 amino acids. The germline CDR1 and CDR2 sequences are MNHEY and SVGAGI. Data came from immunoSEQ multiplex PCR; TCRdb stores just in-frame clones and leaves some out. The sample includes approximately 31,000 clones, around nine tenths of them seen just once. The receptor comes from a human donor in good health. Some clones in this sample may be carry-over from other donors' samples. Sequences were obtained from PBMCs. This chain uses TRBV6-5 with TRBJ1-3; TRBD1 might be the D (5 bases). DNA for the CDR3: TGTGCCAGCAGTTACTCAGGGGATTCTGGAAACACCATATATTTT. It yields the protein CASSYSGDSGNTIYF.